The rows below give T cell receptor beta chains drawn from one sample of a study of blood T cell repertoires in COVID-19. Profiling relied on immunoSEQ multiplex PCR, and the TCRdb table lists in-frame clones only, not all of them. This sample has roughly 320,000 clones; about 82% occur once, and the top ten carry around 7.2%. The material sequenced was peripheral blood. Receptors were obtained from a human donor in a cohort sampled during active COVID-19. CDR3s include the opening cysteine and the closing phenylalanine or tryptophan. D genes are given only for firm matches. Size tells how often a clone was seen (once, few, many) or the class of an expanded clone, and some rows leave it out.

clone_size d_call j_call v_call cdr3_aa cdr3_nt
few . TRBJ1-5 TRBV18 CASSPLGAGISNQPQHF TGTGCCAGCTCACCACTTGGGGCAGGGATTAGCAATCAGCCCCAGCATTTT
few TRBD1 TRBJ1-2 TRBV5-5 CASSLGGQGHGYTF TGTGCCAGCAGCTTGGGCGGACAGGGCCATGGCTACACCTTC
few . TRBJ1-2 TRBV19 CASSLIGVVTNYGYTF TGTGCCAGTAGTCTAATCGGGGTCGTTACTAATTATGGCTACACCTTC
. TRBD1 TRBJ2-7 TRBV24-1 CATSEGGTGDEQYF TGTGCCACCAGTGAGGGAGGGACAGGGGACGAGCAGTACTTC
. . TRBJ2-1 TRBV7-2 CASSLRVGNEQFF TGTGCCAGCAGCTTACGGGTAGGTAATGAGCAGTTCTTC
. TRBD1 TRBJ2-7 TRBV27 CASSFDQGESYERYF TGTGCCAGCAGTTTTGACCAGGGGGAAAGTTACGAGCGGTACTTC
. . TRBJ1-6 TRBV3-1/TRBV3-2 CASSQEGAPFSPLHF TGTGCCAGCAGCCAAGAGGGGGCACCATTTTCACCCCTCCACTTT
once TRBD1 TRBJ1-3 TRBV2 CASRTGRLRDGNTIYF TGTGCCTCCCGGACAGGGCGGCTAAGAGATGGAAACACCATATATTTT
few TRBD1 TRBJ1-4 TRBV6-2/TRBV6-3 CASSRTGGHGEKLFF TGTGCCAGCAGCCGAACAGGGGGGCATGGTGAAAAACTGTTTTTT
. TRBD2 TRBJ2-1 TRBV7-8 CASSLEGLANYNEQFF TGTGCCAGCAGCTTAGAGGGACTAGCGAACTACAATGAGCAGTTCTTC
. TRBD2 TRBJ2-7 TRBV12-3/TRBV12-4 CASRPSTSREQYF TGTGCCAGCAGGCCATCGACTAGCCGGGAGCAGTACTTC
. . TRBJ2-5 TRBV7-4 CASSSRNLTRETQYF TGTGCCAGCAGCTCAAGAAACCTAACTAGGGAGACCCAGTACTTC
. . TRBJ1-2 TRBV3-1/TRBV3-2 CASSQVAQRIGYTF TGTGCCAGCAGCCAAGTGGCACAGAGAATTGGCTACACCTTC
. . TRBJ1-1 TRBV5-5 CASSLGGLSYRDTEAFF TGTGCCAGCAGCTTGGGGGGACTCTCGTATAGGGACACTGAAGCTTTCTTT
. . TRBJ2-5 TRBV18 CASSAYRDQETQYF TGTGCCAGCTCAGCCTACAGGGATCAAGAGACCCAGTACTTC
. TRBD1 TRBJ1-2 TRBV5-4 CASSSGQGGYGYTF TGTGCCAGCAGCTCCGGACAGGGAGGCTATGGCTACACCTTC
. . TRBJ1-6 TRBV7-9 CASSLDGHRYNSPLHF TGTGCCAGCAGCTTAGATGGGCATCGCTATAATTCACCCCTCCACTTT